Listed below are T cell receptor beta chains from one sample, sequenced in a study of T-cell memory formation after mild COVID-19. MiXCR, applied by TCRdb to the 5' RACE reads, yields one record per CDR3 protein. The data show hundreds of thousands of distinct CDR3 sequences, around a sixth seen once. The sample comprised PBMCs or a T cell subset sorted from them (not recorded which). All receptors derive from a man younger than 35 who had mild COVID-19 (a few samples of this study predate the infection). Cell type and time point are not known. CDR3s include the opening cysteine and the closing phenylalanine or tryptophan. A D gene is named only where the DNA matches it firmly. The listing skips clone size in some rows; elsewhere it reads once, few, many or a size class.

J gene,clone size,D gene,V gene,CDR3 protein
TRBJ2-3,.,TRBD1,TRBV10-3,CAISAWTGSTDTQYF
TRBJ1-1,few,.,TRBV15,CATRGQGITEAFF
TRBJ2-1,.,TRBD2,TRBV9,CASSAGTSQNEQFF
TRBJ2-3,many,.,TRBV12-3/TRBV12-4,CASTTGDTQYF
TRBJ1-1,.,.,TRBV29-1,CSVVRENTEAFF
TRBJ1-1,.,.,TRBV12-3/TRBV12-4,CASSKGPTTEAFF
TRBJ2-3,.,TRBD2,TRBV6-1,CASPWGGGDTQYF
TRBJ2-1,many,TRBD1,TRBV7-6,CASSLRQGAYEQFF
TRBJ2-7,few,TRBD2,TRBV4-1,CASSPGAGGAYEQYF
TRBJ1-2,.,TRBD1,TRBV6-5,CASSNTQGARYGYTF
TRBJ1-1,few,.,TRBV20-1,CSASGRDTEAFF
TRBJ2-7,.,.,TRBV5-5,CASSPTLGPYEQYF
TRBJ2-3,many,.,TRBV6-4,CASSEEGSSTDTQYF
TRBJ1-1,many,.,TRBV9,CASSRSTMNTEAFF
TRBJ1-5,few,TRBD1,TRBV12-3/TRBV12-4,CASSQDRGLYSNQPQHF
TRBJ1-1,.,.,TRBV6-5,CASRSAGTIKALF
TRBJ2-1,.,TRBD2,TRBV3-1,CASSFGTSGDNEQFF
TRBJ2-5,few,TRBD2,TRBV6-5,CASSSLSGGARETQYF
TRBJ2-1,many,TRBD2,TRBV4-3,CASSQPSGGINEQFF
TRBJ1-5,few,.,TRBV6-2/TRBV6-3,CASSSSHRGNQPQHF
TRBJ1-5,few,.,TRBV20-1,CSARPDSGGQPQHF
TRBJ1-6,few,.,TRBV12-3/TRBV12-4,CASSRGVGSYNSPLHF
TRBJ1-1,few,.,TRBV20-1,CSSREVPNTEAFF
TRBJ1-3,.,.,TRBV20-1,CSARRLSSGNTIYF
TRBJ1-1,.,.,TRBV27,CDSSFLGEGTEAFF
TRBJ1-1,.,.,TRBV12-3/TRBV12-4,CASSLPPGSEAFF
TRBJ2-5,.,TRBD2,TRBV15,CATSSGTIQETQYF